This TCR beta chain comes out of a study of metastatic and nonmetastatic thyroid tumors. There were no patients who had received any treatment before thyroid surgery. MiXCR was used by TCRdb to re-call the PCR reads. The table lists about 7,000 clones, 37% of them singletons. Study-level results: Reportedly, malignant thyroid tumors had significantly higher TCR beta diversity than benign nodules, in blood and tumor.

CDR3 length: 12 amino acids. The ends were cut back, 6 bases at V and 6 bases at J, with 8 bases in the middle. Worth noting for this clone: The target antigen is unknown.

The sequence was collected from a female donor with papillary thyroid cancer or a benign thyroid nodule (not recorded which). Some clones in this sample may be carry-over from other donors' samples. Sample: tumor tissue. The chain combines TRBV12-3 or TRBV12-4 with TRBJ2-2; D might be TRBD1 (6 bases). In DNA, the CDR3 is TGTGCCAGCAGCCGGACAGCCGGGGAGCTGTTTTTT. This gives the protein CASSRTAGELFF.